Given below is one T cell receptor (beta chain) in context. This CDR3 spans 16 amino acids. CDR1 and CDR2 from the germline V gene are MNHEY and SVGAGI. Trimming took off 0 bases at V and 6 bases at J, with 18 bases between the two ends. The method was immunoSEQ multiplex PCR; TCRdb's version includes in-frame clones alone and lacks a portion of them. The data hold fewer than 200,000 clones, with 75% to 90% observed a single time. The sample is drawn from a study of cytomegalovirus exposure and HLA in healthy donors. The sequenced sample consisted of PBMCs. The chain links TRBV6-5 to TRBJ2-7; D not certain. The TCR originated in a woman younger than 35 in good health and CMV-seronegative. Here the CDR3 reads CASSYSSPQIPGEQYF. In nucleotides, the CDR3 is TGTGCCAGCAGTTACTCGTCTCCGCAGATCCCGGGCGAGCAGTACTTC.